This T cell receptor beta chain was captured by sequencing in a study of response to subunit inactivated influenza vaccine. Study-level points and caveats: There was a suggestion from the authors that each seasonal influenza vaccination recruits few new T cells.

Germline V gene sequence: CDR1 KGHDR, CDR2 SFDVKD. Trimming took 5 bases from V and 0 from J; bases not matched to a gene: 4. This CDR3 has 17 residues. About this clonotype itself: What it binds is unknown.

TCRdb reprocessed the RT-PCR reads via MiXCR and lists one record per CDR3 protein. The data show about 570,000 distinct CDR3 sequences, approximately 10% seen once. These data also formed part of another study, on T cells expressing NK-cell markers. That work adds: Beta-chain TCR cDNA was generated via 5'RACE template switching with UMIs. In the group of eight sequenced donors, seven were HCMV-seropositive and one was seronegative. Alpha-beta TCR T cells were the sole sorting target in several experiments, owing to an anti-gamma-delta TCR antibody. A few of the donors also had these clonotypes leading their CD3+CD56-NKG2C+ fraction.

Specimen: PBMCs from blood, collected on the day of vaccination. The receptor was derived from a man aged 50-59 years who received an inactivated influenza vaccine. J is TRBJ2-6 and V is TRBV24-1, with TRBD1 matching 9 bases. CDR3 protein: CATSGLGQGSGANVLTF. The CDR3 DNA is TGTGCCACCAGTGGCCTGGGACAGGGCTCTGGGGCCAACGTCCTGACTTTC.